The clone carrying this T cell receptor beta chain occurred many times. The data were taken from a study of CD8+CD57+ T cells in acquired aplastic anemia. About the study: Yields of DNA that came from sorted CD4+ and CD8+ cells averaged roughly 3.2 ug.

Profiling that covered TCR beta VDJ and CDR3 relied on genomic DNA as its template. TCRdb independently ran MiXCR on the reads; one entry per CDR3 protein. The table lists 200,000 to 300,000 distinct CDR3 sequences, around 45% of them singletons, with approximately 7.8% in the top ten. CD8+CD57+ cell expansion, shown by flow cytometry, had occurred in the patients selected for sequencing. Each patient carried a diagnosis of severe acquired aplastic anemia. This TCR derives from a human donor with aplastic anemia. The sequenced sample consisted of sorted CD4+, CD8+, or CD8+CD57+ T cells (not recorded which) from PBMCs.

The chain's CDR3 is CAIRKLPGIRSYEQYF. CDR3 bases: TGTGCCATCAGAAAATTGCCAGGGATTCGATCCTACGAGCAGTACTTC. The J gene is TRBJ2-7, the V gene TRBV10-3, with TRBD1 as a possible D gene (5 bases). The CDR3 totals 16 residues. In germline, CDR1 is ENHRY, CDR2 SYGVKD. V lost 6 bases and J 1 base, leaving 19 bases between the germline ends.